The 27 T cell receptor beta chains below all came from one sample that was sequenced in a study of cytomegalovirus exposure and HLA in healthy donors. The PCR made use of 60 Vbeta and 13 Jbeta primers. The table came from immunoSEQ multiplex PCR; TCRdb's copy has only in-frame clones and leaves some out. The table has about 170,000 clones, around 74% seen once. The sequencing sample was made of PBMCs. These receptors were collected from a female donor in good health and CMV-seronegative.

This clone was seen once. The chain combines TRBV30 with TRBJ1-2; 9 nucleotides agree with TRBD1. The germline V gene has CDR1 GTSNPN and CDR2 SVGIG (reference sequence). With 3 bases clipped from V and 7 bases from J, the junction kept 3 bases outside the gene matches. This CDR3 has 12 amino acids. This CDR3 is CAWRTGGFGYTF. DNA of the CDR3: TGTGCCTGGAGAACAGGGGGCTTTGGCTACACCTTC. The full variable domain, its missing parts supplied by reference TRBV30 and TRBJ1-2, is SQTIHQWPATLVQPVGSPLSLECTVEGTSNPNLYWYRQAAGRGLQLLFYSVGIGQISSEVPQNLSASRPQDRQFILSSKKLLLSDSGFYLCAWRTGGFGYTFGSGTRLTVV.

V is TRBV19 and J is TRBJ1-5; D not certain. Deletions cut 3 bases from V and 3 bases from J, with 12 bases between. The germline V gene encodes CDR1 LNHDA and CDR2 SQIVND (reference sequence). This CDR3 comprises 15 residues. Written as DNA, the CDR3 is TGTGCCAGTAGTATGAACGCCGGGAACAATCAGCCCCAGCATTTT. Its translation: CASSMNAGNNQPQHF.

The V gene is TRBV9, the J gene TRBJ1-1; the D gene is possibly TRBD1 (6 bases). From germline, CDR1 is SGDLS and CDR2 YYNGEE. The V gene lost 3 bases and the J gene lost 1 base, with 16 bases spanning the gap. The CDR3 runs 16 residues. The CDR3: CASSDAPGHPNTEAFF. The CDR3 coding sequence is TGTGCCAGCAGCGACGCCCCGGGACACCCGAACACTGAAGCTTTCTTT.

The rearrangement links TRBV7-9 to TRBJ2-7; no clear D gene. Per the germline V gene, CDR1 is SEHNR and CDR2 is FQNEAQ (reference sequence). V was clipped by 5 bases and J by 0 bases, with 11 bases between them. The CDR3 runs 14 residues. The DNA of the CDR3 is TGTGCCAGCAGCCCCGAGACGGGCTCCTACGAGCAGTACTTC. This gives the protein CASSPETGSYEQYF.

The genes are TRBV30 and TRBJ2-5, with 7 bases matching TRBD2. The CDR3 covers 18 residues. With 3 bases clipped from V and 2 bases from J, the junction kept 18 bases outside the gene matches. Germline V gene data show CDR1 as GTSNPN and CDR2 as SVGIG (reference sequence). The CDR3: CAWRPRFYRLAKQETQYF. CDR3 coding DNA: TGTGCCTGGAGACCCCGATTTTATAGACTAGCCAAACAAGAGACCCAGTACTTC.

This clone was seen only a few times. The chain uses TRBV7-3 and TRBJ2-2, with D perhaps matching TRBD2 (5 bases). This CDR3 contains 15 residues. The V end was cut by 3 bases, the J end by 4 bases, with 12 bases between. Germline-derived CDR1 and CDR2 are SGHTA and FQGTGA. CDR3 nucleotide sequence: TGTGCCAGCAGCTTGTTTCGGGATCGCACCGGGGAGCTGTTTTTT. As protein: CASSLFRDRTGELFF.

The genes are TRBV7-9 and TRBJ1-5; TRBD1 aligns across 10 bases. This CDR3 region has 15 residues. CDR1 and CDR2 from the germline V gene are SEHNR and FQNEAQ (reference sequence). The junction had 7 bases not matched to a gene; V was cut back by 5 bases and J by 6 bases. The CDR3 loop reads CASSQTGGMGQPQHF. DNA of the CDR3: TGTGCCAGCAGCCAGACAGGGGGCATGGGTCAGCCCCAGCATTTT.

This rearrangement joins TRBV15 to TRBJ2-7; D possibly corresponds to TRBD1 (5 bases). Per germline, CDR1 LNHNV and CDR2 YYDKDF (reference sequence). The V end lost 1 base, the J end lost 6 bases, and 22 bases lay between the germline ends. The CDR3 extends over 17 amino acids. The CDR3 nucleotides read TGTGCCACCAGCAGAGGTGGGGCCTGGAAATCGGTTGGCGAGCAGTACTTC. It is translated as CATSRGGAWKSVGEQYF.

This clone turned up a few times. CDR3 DNA sequence: TGTGCCAGCAGCCCCGGGACAGGCTTTGGAAACACCATATATTTT. It codes for CASSPGTGFGNTIYF. The chain joins TRBV14 to TRBJ1-3, with 8 bases identical to TRBD1. This CDR3 contains 15 residues. Germline-derived CDR1 and CDR2 are SGHDN and FVKESK. Trimming removed 4 bases from V and 3 bases from J; junction bases left unmatched: 5.

The chain is built from TRBV6-6 and TRBJ2-7; unclear D gene. The CDR3 spans 13 residues. With 0 bases removed from V and 3 bases from J, the gap between germline ends came to 6 bases. Germline CDR1 reads MNHNY; CDR2 reads SVGAGI (reference sequence). The DNA for the CDR3 is TGTGCCAGCAGTTACTCTGAGAGCTACGAGCAGTACTTC. Protein sequence: CASSYSESYEQYF.

This clone came up a few times. The chain joins TRBV18 to TRBJ1-2, with D unresolved. V shed 2 bases and J shed 6 bases, with 13 bases lying between them. The germline CDR1 and CDR2 sequences are KGHSH and LQKENI. The CDR3 loop spans 14 amino acids. CDR3 sequence: CASSPSVGYDGYTF. The CDR3 DNA follows: TGTGCCAGCTCACCAAGCGTCGGGTACGATGGCTACACCTTC.

The genes are TRBV5-4 and TRBJ1-3, with 8 bases matching TRBD1. Germline CDR1 is SGHNT and CDR2 is YYREEE (reference sequence). The CDR3 is made up of 16 amino acids. J was trimmed by 0 bases and V by 3 bases; bases with no gene match: 5. The CDR3 reads CASSSGQARSGNTIYF. The CDR3 bases are TGTGCCAGCAGCTCGGGACAGGCTCGCTCTGGAAACACCATATATTTT.

The chain combines TRBV13 with TRBJ2-5; possibly TRBD2 for D (6 bases). V shed 5 bases and J shed 3 bases, with 16 bases lying between them. The CDR3 runs 15 residues. Germline-derived CDR1 and CDR2 are PRHDT and FYEKMQ (reference sequence). CDR3 nucleotide sequence: TGTGCCAGCAGCGCCGCGTTTACGGGGGAAGAGACCCAGTACTTC. Protein product: CASSAAFTGEETQYF.

The chain recombines TRBV9 with TRBJ2-1; the D is unclear. Germline V gives CDR1 SGDLS, CDR2 YYNGEE. CDR3 length: 15 residues. With 2 bases removed from V and 0 bases from J, the gap between germline ends came to 9 bases. The CDR3: CASSVGSYSYNEQFF. The CDR3 DNA is TGTGCCAGCAGCGTTGGTAGCTACTCCTACAATGAGCAGTTCTTC.

This clone was found a few times. The J gene is TRBJ1-1, the V gene TRBV27; possible D gene TRBD1, 5 bases. This CDR3 has 13 amino acids. V was cut by 6 bases and J by 6 bases, with 14 bases left in between. Germline V lookup: CDR1 MNHEY, CDR2 SMNVEV (reference sequence). CDR3 residues: CASRVQGTAEAFF. The DNA of the CDR3 is TGTGCCAGCAGGGTCCAGGGAACGGCTGAAGCTTTCTTT.

The genes are TRBV29-1 and TRBJ2-5, with D possibly matching TRBD1 (6 bases). CDR3 size: 15 residues. The ends were cut back, 7 bases at V and 0 bases at J, with 18 bases in the middle. Germline lookup yields CDR1 SQVTM and CDR2 ANQGSEA. The CDR3 here is CSAIETTGYQETQYF. DNA of the CDR3: TGCAGCGCCATAGAAACCACAGGGTACCAAGAGACCCAGTACTTC.

This chain's CDR3 is CASSFDSSQETQYF. As DNA, the CDR3 is TGCGCCAGCAGCTTTGACTCGTCCCAAGAGACCCAGTACTTC. The rearrangement links TRBV5-1 to TRBJ2-5, with unresolved D. The CDR3 sequence is 14 residues long. Trimming removed 2 bases from V and 1 base from J, with 9 bases in between. CDR1 and CDR2 (germline): SGHRS, YFSETQ.

The chain links TRBV7-9 to TRBJ2-7; perhaps TRBD2 as D (5 bases). The germline gives CDR1 SEHNR, CDR2 FQNEAQ (reference sequence). V shed 1 base and J shed 3 bases, with 13 bases lying between them. The CDR3 has 15 residues. CDR3 in amino acids: CASSLEPGRGYEQYF. CDR3 bases: TGTGCCAGCAGCTTAGAGCCGGGAAGAGGCTACGAGCAGTACTTC.

V gene TRBV30 combines with J gene TRBJ2-1, with D possibly being TRBD1 (6 bases). The CDR3 consists of 17 residues. V lost 3 bases to trimming and J lost 6 bases, with 24 bases between them. Germline values: CDR1 GTSNPN, CDR2 SVGIG (reference sequence). CDR3 DNA sequence: TGTGCCTGGAGCCCTCCAGCTTGGGGGCAGGGAACCAATGAGCAGTTCTTC. This sequence encodes CAWSPPAWGQGTNEQFF.

V gene TRBV6-1 combines with J gene TRBJ1-1, with TRBD1 identical over 8 bases. V lost 6 bases and J lost 6; bases outside the gene matches: 6. Germline values: CDR1 MNHNS, CDR2 SASEGT. The CDR3 contains 13 residues. CDR3 in DNA: TGTGCCAGCAGCGGACAGGGTGGGTCTGAAGCTTTCTTT. It specifies CASSGQGGSEAFF.

The chain joins TRBV9 to TRBJ2-7; 7 nucleotides match TRBD2. This CDR3 region has 15 residues. V shed 4 bases and J 6 bases; nucleotides not matched to a gene: 13. Per germline, CDR1 SGDLS and CDR2 YYNGEE. CDR3 amino acids: CASSPSGGRAGEQYF. CDR3 nucleotides: TGTGCCAGCAGCCCCTCCGGAGGGAGGGCGGGCGAGCAGTACTTC.

The chain couples TRBV29-1 to TRBJ2-7; D gene unclear. Trimming took 4 bases from V and 5 from J, leaving 15 bases between them. The CDR3 spans 13 residues. CDR1 and CDR2 from the germline V gene are SQVTM and ANQGSEA. The CDR3 region is CSVARSLMDEQYF. CDR3 nucleotide sequence: TGCAGCGTTGCTAGGAGTCTGATGGACGAGCAGTACTTC.

This clone was seen a few times. The rearrangement joins TRBV5-1 to TRBJ1-1; TRBD1 is a possible D gene (5 bases). Trimming left V 1 base short and J 8 bases short, with 18 bases between. This CDR3 is built from 15 residues. Germline lookup yields CDR1 SGHRS and CDR2 YFSETQ. The CDR3 region is CASSLWTGMRGEAFF. For the CDR3, the DNA is TGCGCCAGCAGCTTGTGGACGGGAATGCGGGGCGAAGCTTTCTTT.

The chain recombines TRBV6-6 with TRBJ2-7, with 13 bases lining up with TRBD2. The V gene's germline CDR1 is MNHNY and CDR2 SVGAGI (reference sequence). V dropped 4 bases and J dropped 4; count of bases not matched to a gene: 7. This CDR3 comprises 16 residues. Written as DNA, the CDR3 is TGTGCCAGCAGTTCGACCCGACTAGCGGGGGGATACGAGCAGTACTTC. Amino acids: CASSSTRLAGGYEQYF.

The chain couples TRBV5-1 to TRBJ1-2, with 11 nucleotides matching TRBD1. In germline, CDR1 is SGHRS, CDR2 YFSETQ. This CDR3 contains 14 residues. Trimming cost V 3 bases and J 7 bases; bases outside gene matches: 5. The CDR3 loop is CASSSGQGAVGYTF. As DNA, the CDR3 is TGCGCCAGCAGCTCTGGACAGGGGGCAGTTGGCTACACCTTC.

The chain is built from TRBV5-5 and TRBJ1-2; D is possibly TRBD1 (5 bases). This CDR3 contains 15 residues. Germline V gene data show CDR1 as SGHKS and CDR2 as YYEKEE (reference sequence). V was pared by 0 bases and J by 2 bases, with 11 bases between. The CDR3 nucleotides are TGTGCCAGCAGCTTGGAGGCAGGGAGGAACTATGGCTACACCTTC. Encoded protein: CASSLEAGRNYGYTF.

Turning to this clone: The sample carries other DNA sequences with the same CDR3. The chain employs TRBV9 and TRBJ1-4; 8 bases fit TRBD1. Unmatched junction bases numbered 0, after V lost 0 bases and J lost 2 bases. The germline CDR1 and CDR2 sequences are SGDLS and YYNGEE. CDR3 length: 15 residues. The CDR3 is CASSVGQGTNEKLFF. The CDR3 DNA reads as TGTGCCAGCAGCGTAGGACAGGGGACTAATGAAAAACTGTTTTTT.